The 17 T cell receptor beta chains below were found in one sample sequenced in a study of cytomegalovirus exposure and HLA in healthy donors. It was with 60 Vbeta and 13 Jbeta primers that the PCR ran. Clones were sequenced by immunoSEQ multiplex PCR, and TCRdb holds only the in-frame ones, with some missing. The sample carries fewer than 120,000 clones, 76% recorded once. The source material was PBMCs. Receptors originate from a man aged 25-45 years in good health and CMV-seropositive.

The chain joins TRBV7-3 to TRBJ2-1, with D possibly being TRBD2 (6 bases). The germline CDR1 and CDR2 sequences are SGHTA and FQGTGA. Trimming removed 5 bases from V and 5 bases from J, with 13 bases in between. This CDR3 spans 14 amino acids. The CDR3 protein is CASSPGGIHNEQFF. As DNA, the CDR3 is TGTGCCAGCAGCCCTGGGGGGATCCACAATGAGCAGTTCTTC.

The rearrangement uses TRBV27 and TRBJ2-7, with TRBD1 matching 7 bases. After removal of 3 bases from V and 4 bases from J, the junction contained 9 bases not matched to a gene. The CDR3 contains 15 residues. CDR1 is MNHEY, CDR2 SMNVEV, per germline (reference sequence). This CDR3 reads CASSLEGTATYEQYF. The DNA for the CDR3 is TGTGCCAGCAGTTTGGAAGGGACAGCGACTTACGAGCAGTACTTC.

This chain connects TRBV7-2 to TRBJ2-2, with no clear D. The CDR3 contains 11 residues. V dropped 7 bases and J dropped 7 bases, with 7 bases sitting between them. Germline CDR1 SGHTA, CDR2 FQGNSA. CDR3 DNA sequence: TGTGCCAGCACCCTATTCGGGGAGCTGTTTTTT. It codes for CASTLFGELFF.

This rearrangement joins TRBV7-8 to TRBJ2-1, with TRBD2 matching 11 bases. V shed 4 bases and J 5 bases; nucleotides not matched to a gene: 10. Per germline, CDR1 SGHVS and CDR2 FQNEAQ. This CDR3 has 17 amino acids. DNA for the CDR3: TGTGCCAGCAGCTGGGGACTAGCGGTTTCCTCTCACAATGAGCAGTTCTTC. Amino acids: CASSWGLAVSSHNEQFF.

The rearrangement joins TRBV18 to TRBJ2-1, with TRBD2 identical over 16 bases. The CDR3 spans 19 residues. The germline CDR1 and CDR2 sequences are KGHSH and LQKENI. J lost 1 base, V lost 5 bases, and 8 bases had no gene match. The CDR3 bases are TGTGCCAGCTCAGAAGGGACTAGCGGGGGGGCTGGGTCCTACAATGAGCAGTTCTTC. It translates to CASSEGTSGGAGSYNEQFF. The full variable domain, its missing parts supplied by reference TRBV18 and TRBJ2-1, is NAGVMQNPRHLVRRRGQEARLRCSPMKGHSHVYWYRQLPEEGLKFMVYLQKENIIDESGMPKERFSAEFPKEGPSILRIQQVVRGDSAAYFCASSEGTSGGAGSYNEQFFGPGTRLTVL.

This sequence joins TRBV7-6 and TRBJ2-7; 9 bases are shared with TRBD1. The V and J ends lost 5 bases and 3 bases, in that order; junction bases with no gene match: 5. CDR1 and CDR2 from the germline V gene are SGHVS and FNYEAQ. This CDR3 is 14 amino acids long. The CDR3 here is CASSQGGQGYEQYF. CDR3 coding DNA: TGTGCCAGCAGCCAAGGGGGACAGGGCTACGAGCAGTACTTC.

This clone occurred a few times. This sequence joins TRBV6-5 and TRBJ2-1; TRBD1 aligns across 9 bases. The germline gives CDR1 MNHEY, CDR2 SVGAGI. The V segment lost 6 bases and the J segment 6 bases; nucleotides outside the gene matches: 3. CDR3 size: 13 residues. The CDR3 nucleotides are TGTGCCAGCAGCCCGACAGGGGGCAATGAGCAGTTCTTC. It yields the protein CASSPTGGNEQFF.

J is TRBJ2-7 and V is TRBV7-2; D possibly corresponds to TRBD1 (6 bases). Trimming stripped 6 bases from V and 3 bases from J, with 9 bases between. Germline assignment: CDR1 SGHTA and CDR2 FQGNSA. The CDR3 length is 12 residues. The DNA of the CDR3 is TGTGCCAGCAGACAGGGTGGCTACGAGCAGTACTTC. Translation gives CASRQGGYEQYF.

The genes are TRBV6-5 and TRBJ2-5; 7 bases match TRBD1. The trim removed 4 bases at V and 4 bases at J, leaving 0 bases unmatched. Per germline, CDR1 MNHEY and CDR2 SVGAGI. The CDR3 totals 12 residues. CDR3 in DNA: TGTGCCAGCAGTTGGGACAGAGAGACCCAGTACTTC. It codes for CASSWDRETQYF.

This rearrangement joins TRBV4-1 to TRBJ2-3; D unclear. Trimming stripped 0 bases from V and 2 bases from J, with 12 bases between. Looked up from germline, CDR1 is MGHRA and CDR2 is YSYEKL. The CDR3 has 16 amino acids. CDR3 protein: CASSQDLGGYTDTQYF. The CDR3 coding sequence is TGCGCCAGCAGCCAAGATCTAGGCGGCTACACAGATACGCAGTATTTT.

This rearrangement joins TRBV7-6 to TRBJ2-1; 7 bases agree with TRBD2. CDR1 is SGHVS and CDR2 is FNYEAQ in the germline V gene. The CDR3 has 17 residues. The J segment lost 4 bases and the V segment lost 0 bases, leaving 9 bases of the junction unmatched. The CDR3 sequence is CASSLAWSSGSYNEQFF. The CDR3 DNA reads TGTGCCAGCAGCTTAGCCTGGTCTAGCGGATCTTACAATGAGCAGTTCTTC.

The rearrangement uses TRBV29-1 and TRBJ1-2; 11 positions match TRBD1. Germline V gene data show CDR1 as SQVTM and CDR2 as ANQGSEA. The CDR3 sequence is 12 residues long. Trimming removed 7 bases from V and 5 bases from J; junction bases left unmatched: 3. CDR3 in DNA: TGCAGCGGCGGACAGGGGGCGTATGGCTACACCTTC. Residues: CSGGQGAYGYTF. Together with reference TRBV29-1 and TRBJ1-2, the CDR3 gives the full variable domain: SAVISQKPSRDICQRGTSLTIQCQVDSQVTMMFWYRQQPGQSLTLIATANQGSEATYESGFVIDKFPISRPNLTFSTLTVSNMSPEDSSIYLCSGGQGAYGYTFGSGTRLTVV.

This rearrangement joins TRBV7-8 to TRBJ2-5, with 7 bases fitting TRBD2. This CDR3 is 16 amino acids long. The germline V gene has CDR1 SGHVS and CDR2 FQNEAQ. V lost 1 base to trimming and J lost 2 bases; unmatched junction nucleotides: 7. Written as DNA, the CDR3 is TGTGCCAGCAGCTTAGGGACTAGAAGAACTCAAGAGACCCAGTACTTC. It encodes CASSLGTRRTQETQYF. Drawing the rest from reference TRBV7-8 and TRBJ2-5, the complete variable domain is GAGVSQSPRYKVAKRGQDVALRCDPISGHVSLFWYQQALGQGPEFLTYFQNEAQLDKSGLPSDRFFAERPEGSVSTLKIQRTQQEDSAVYLCASSLGTRRTQETQYFGPGTRLLVL.

The rearrangement uses TRBV27 and TRBJ1-1; TRBD1 matches 7 bases. The CDR3 totals 13 residues. V dropped 6 bases and J dropped 2; count of bases not matched to a gene: 3. Germline V lookup: CDR1 MNHEY, CDR2 SMNVEV (reference sequence). CDR3 sequence reads: CASRDRPNTEAFF. In DNA, the CDR3 is TGTGCCAGCAGGGACAGGCCAAACACTGAAGCTTTCTTT.

V and J are TRBV27 and TRBJ2-4; D may be TRBD1 (6 bases). The CDR3 is 14 residues long. With 5 bases removed from V and 1 base from J, the gap between germline ends came to 9 bases. Germline V lookup: CDR1 MNHEY, CDR2 SMNVEV (reference sequence). This chain's CDR3 is CASSAQGAKNIQYF. The CDR3 region has the DNA TGTGCCAGCAGTGCCCAGGGGGCCAAAAACATTCAGTACTTC.

The chain is built from TRBV6-5 and TRBJ1-4; 8 bases match TRBD1. Germline-derived CDR1 and CDR2 are MNHEY and SVGAGI. J was trimmed by 5 bases and V by 6 bases; bases with no gene match: 8. The CDR3 loop spans 15 amino acids. The CDR3, as DNA: TGTGCCAGCAGGGGAACCGGGACAGGAAATGAAAAACTGTTTTTT. Translating gives CASRGTGTGNEKLFF.

The genes are TRBV14 and TRBJ2-5; possible D gene TRBD2, 5 bases. In germline, CDR1 is SGHDN, CDR2 FVKESK. The CDR3 sequence is 14 residues long. V lost 1 base to trimming and J lost 4 bases, with 10 bases between them. The CDR3 sequence is CASSQVSGIETQYF. The CDR3 DNA is TGTGCCAGCAGCCAAGTGTCGGGGATAGAGACCCAGTACTTC.